The clone carrying this TCR beta chain was observed a handful of times. As yet, its antigen is unknown. The data stem from a study of identical twins. Notes on the study in general: Cross-sectional statistical analysis, not tracking of the same donors, underpinned the conclusions. Abundant beta clonotypes from cord blood bore fewer insertions; memory repertoires lacked this pattern.

In germline, CDR1 is SGHDN, CDR2 FVKESK. The V gene lost 4 bases and the J gene lost 2 bases, with 12 bases spanning the gap. The CDR3 length is 14 residues. One entry per CDR3 protein results from TCRdb running MiXCR on the 5' RACE reads. Of 260,000 or so distinct CDR3 sequences listed, 7.5% are singletons. This sample was shared with a second study, whose subject was yellow fever vaccine responses in identical twins. That report notes: On the reported evidence, twins' vaccine T cell responses seemed partly convergent and partly personalized.

The chain joins TRBV14 to TRBJ2-7; unclear D gene. The origin of this receptor is a woman aged 18-35 years in good health. The specimen sequenced was CD8+ T cells sorted from blood. The CDR3: CASSPPSGAYEQYF. The CDR3 coding sequence is TGTGCCAGCAGCCCGCCTTCTGGGGCCTACGAGCAGTACTTC. Filled out from reference TRBV14 and TRBJ2-7, the complete variable domain reads EAGVTQFPSHSVIEKGQTVTLRCDPISGHDNLYWYRRVMGKEIKFLLHFVKESKQDESGMPNNRFLAERTGGTYSTLKVQPAELEDSGVYFCASSPPSGAYEQYFGPGTRLTVT.